The next 10 T cell receptor beta chains were all read from a single sample in a study of control samples from healthy donors and cancer patients. Measured with immunoSEQ multiplex PCR; TCRdb has only the in-frame clones, and not every one. In the table there are 60,000 to 95,000 clones, approximately 88% of which are singletons. The sequenced material came from PBMCs. Every receptor here comes from a woman in her 50s with colorectal cancer.

V usage is TRBV19 and J usage is TRBJ2-3; 8 positions agree with TRBD1. The CDR3 runs to 15 residues. Germline V gene lookup returns CDR1 LNHDA and CDR2 SQIVND (reference sequence). V shed 4 bases and J 1 base; nucleotides not matched to a gene: 4. The CDR3 DNA follows: TGTGCCAGTAGTACTCTGGACAGGGGCACAGATACGCAGTATTTT. This gives the protein CASSTLDRGTDTQYF.

This chain joins TRBV5-1 and TRBJ2-3; no definite D call. The CDR3 is made up of 15 amino acids. Between the trimmed V and J ends, which lost 9 bases and 0 bases, there was a span of 17 bases. Germline CDR1 and CDR2: SGHRS and YFSETQ. In nucleotides, the CDR3 is TGCGCCACCTACATTGGCCCGACGAGCACAGATACGCAGTATTTT. Encoded protein: CATYIGPTSTDTQYF.

The J gene is TRBJ2-1, the V gene TRBV5-1, with 8 bases that match TRBD1. This CDR3 region has 18 residues. Germline CDR1 and CDR2: SGHRS and YFSETQ. Trimming removed 0 bases from V and 3 bases from J; junction bases left unmatched: 11. CDR3 in amino acids: CASSLGGQGGQLYNEQFF. CDR3 sequence (DNA): TGCGCCAGCAGCTTGGGAGGACAGGGTGGCCAACTCTACAATGAGCAGTTCTTC. The full variable domain, its missing parts supplied by reference TRBV5-1 and TRBJ2-1, is KAGVTQTPRYLIKTRGQQVTLSCSPISGHRSVSWYQQTPGQGLQFLFEYFSETQRNKGNFPGRFSGRQFSNSRSEMNVSTLELGDSALYLCASSLGGQGGQLYNEQFFGPGTRLTVL.

The V and J genes are TRBV6-5 and TRBJ1-1; the D is unclear. The CDR3 extends over 13 amino acids. V was pared by 10 bases and J by 0 bases, with 12 bases between. Germline V gene lookup returns CDR1 MNHEY and CDR2 SVGAGI. DNA for the CDR3: TGTGCCACCTTTTCGGATATGAACACTGAAGCTTTCTTT. This codes for CATFSDMNTEAFF.

The gene calls are TRBV28 and TRBJ2-7; D is possibly TRBD1 (6 bases). CDR3 size: 14 residues. V was shortened by 5 bases and J by 4 bases, with 15 bases between the two germline ends. Germline V CDR1 and CDR2: MDHEN, SYDVKM. The CDR3 reads CASSPGTKNYEQYV. The CDR3 bases are TGTGCCAGCAGTCCGGGGACAAAAAATTACGAGCAGTACGTC.

The genes are TRBV29-1 and TRBJ2-3; D remains unclear. The CDR3 totals 12 residues. Germline values: CDR1 SQVTM, CDR2 ANQGSEA. Trimming took 4 bases from V and 3 from J, leaving 8 bases between them. The CDR3 bases are TGCAGCGTTGTTGTGGGGACAGATACGCAGTATTTT. Its translation: CSVVVGTDTQYF.

V usage is TRBV6-5 and J usage is TRBJ1-5; 7 bases fit TRBD1. V lost 6 bases and J lost 2; bases outside the gene matches: 4. CDR3 length: 14 amino acids. Germline assignment: CDR1 MNHEY and CDR2 SVGAGI. The chain's CDR3 is CASSRGQGNQPQHF. The CDR3 DNA sequence: TGTGCCAGCAGCCGAGGACAGGGCAATCAGCCCCAGCATTTT.

This sequence joins TRBV12-3 or TRBV12-4 and TRBJ1-2; D ambiguous. The CDR3 loop spans 13 amino acids. V gave up 8 bases and J gave up 8 bases, with 18 bases separating them. CDR3 sequence reads: CASGVTGLRGYTF. CDR3 DNA sequence: TGTGCCAGCGGGGTCACGGGTCTCCGGGGCTACACCTTC.

V gene TRBV28 combines with J gene TRBJ1-2; 7 bases match TRBD1. The J segment lost 6 bases and the V segment lost 11 bases, leaving 12 bases of the junction unmatched. This CDR3 has 13 residues. Germline V gene sequence: CDR1 MDHEN, CDR2 SYDVKM. The CDR3 spells CAAQPGQADGYTF. CDR3 nucleotide sequence: TGTGCCGCACAACCTGGACAGGCGGATGGCTACACCTTC.

This clone was observed a single time. This sequence joins TRBV7-8 and TRBJ2-2; 8 bases map to TRBD2. V gave up 5 bases and J gave up 0 bases; unmatched junction bases: 5. CDR3 size: 16 residues. Germline CDR1 reads SGHVS; CDR2 reads FQNEAQ. The CDR3 DNA reads as TGTGCCAGCAGCCCACGACTAGCGCCGAACACCGGGGAGCTGTTTTTT. Translation: CASSPRLAPNTGELFF.